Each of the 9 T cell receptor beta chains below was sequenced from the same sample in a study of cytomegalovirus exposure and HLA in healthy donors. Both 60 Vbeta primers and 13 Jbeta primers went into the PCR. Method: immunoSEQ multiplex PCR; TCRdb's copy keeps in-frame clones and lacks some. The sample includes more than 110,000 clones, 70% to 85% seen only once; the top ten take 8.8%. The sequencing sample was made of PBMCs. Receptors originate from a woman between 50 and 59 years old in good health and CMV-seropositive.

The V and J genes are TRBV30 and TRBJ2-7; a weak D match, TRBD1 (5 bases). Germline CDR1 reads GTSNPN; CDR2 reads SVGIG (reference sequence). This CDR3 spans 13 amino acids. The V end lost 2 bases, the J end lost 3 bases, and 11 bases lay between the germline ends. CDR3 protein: CAWSRLGDYEQYF. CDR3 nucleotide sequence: TGTGCCTGGAGTAGATTAGGGGACTACGAGCAGTACTTC.

The CDR3 DNA is TGCGCCAGCAGTGGGGACAGGGTCAACAATGAGCAGTTCTTC. Protein sequence: CASSGDRVNNEQFF. V and J are TRBV10-2 and TRBJ2-1, with 9 bases aligning to TRBD1. CDR1 WSHSY and CDR2 SAAADI come from the germline V gene. V lost 4 bases to trimming and J lost 5 bases; unmatched junction nucleotides: 3. The CDR3 runs to 14 residues.

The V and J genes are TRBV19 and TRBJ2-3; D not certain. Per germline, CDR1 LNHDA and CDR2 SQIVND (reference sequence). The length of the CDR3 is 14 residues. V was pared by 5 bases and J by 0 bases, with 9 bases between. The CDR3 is CASSAQTSTDTQYF. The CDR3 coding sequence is TGTGCCAGTAGTGCGCAGACTAGCACAGATACGCAGTATTTT. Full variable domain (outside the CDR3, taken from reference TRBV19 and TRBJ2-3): DGGITQSPKYLFRKEGQNVTLSCEQNLNHDAMYWYRQDPGQGLRLIYYSQIVNDFQKGDIAEGYSVSREKKESFPLTVTSAQKNPTAFYLCASSAQTSTDTQYFGPGTRLTVL.

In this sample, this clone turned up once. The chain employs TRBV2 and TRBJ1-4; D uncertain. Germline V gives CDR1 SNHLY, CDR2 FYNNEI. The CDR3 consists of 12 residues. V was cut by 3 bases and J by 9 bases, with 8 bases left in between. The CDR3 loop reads CASSDHKQKLFF. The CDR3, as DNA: TGTGCCAGCAGTGATCACAAACAAAAACTGTTTTTT.

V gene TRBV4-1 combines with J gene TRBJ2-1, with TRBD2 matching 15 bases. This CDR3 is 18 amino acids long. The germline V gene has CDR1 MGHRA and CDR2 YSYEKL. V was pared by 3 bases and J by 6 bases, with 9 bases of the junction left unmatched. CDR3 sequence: CASSQRTSGGALTNEQFF. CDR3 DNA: TGCGCCAGCAGCCAGAGGACTAGCGGGGGGGCGCTTACCAATGAGCAGTTCTTC.

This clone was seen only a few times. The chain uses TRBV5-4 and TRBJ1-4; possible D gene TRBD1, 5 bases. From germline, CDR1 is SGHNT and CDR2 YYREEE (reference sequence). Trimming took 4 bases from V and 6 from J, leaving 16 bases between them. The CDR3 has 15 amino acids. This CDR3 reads CASSPDGTWDEKLFF. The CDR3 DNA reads TGTGCCAGCAGCCCGGACGGGACTTGGGATGAAAAACTGTTTTTT.

Here the CDR3 reads CASSEAARYGNQPQHF. In DNA, the CDR3 is TGTGCCAGCAGTGAAGCAGCCAGGTATGGGAATCAGCCCCAGCATTTT. The V call is TRBV6-1, the J call TRBJ1-5; no clear D. The germline CDR1 and CDR2 sequences are MNHNS and SASEGT. V lost 0 bases and J 4 bases, leaving 13 bases between the germline ends. The CDR3 runs 16 residues.

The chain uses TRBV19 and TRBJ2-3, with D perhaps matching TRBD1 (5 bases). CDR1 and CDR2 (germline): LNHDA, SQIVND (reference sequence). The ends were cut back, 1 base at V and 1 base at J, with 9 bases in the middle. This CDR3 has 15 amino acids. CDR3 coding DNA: TGTGCCAGTAGTATAGTAACAGGCGGCACAGATACGCAGTATTTT. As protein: CASSIVTGGTDTQYF.

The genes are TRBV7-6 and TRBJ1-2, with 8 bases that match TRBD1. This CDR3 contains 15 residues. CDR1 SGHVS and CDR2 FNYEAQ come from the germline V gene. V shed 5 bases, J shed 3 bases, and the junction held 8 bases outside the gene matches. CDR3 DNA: TGTGCCAGCAGCAAATCTCCGGGACAGGACTATGGCTACACCTTC. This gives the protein CASSKSPGQDYGYTF.